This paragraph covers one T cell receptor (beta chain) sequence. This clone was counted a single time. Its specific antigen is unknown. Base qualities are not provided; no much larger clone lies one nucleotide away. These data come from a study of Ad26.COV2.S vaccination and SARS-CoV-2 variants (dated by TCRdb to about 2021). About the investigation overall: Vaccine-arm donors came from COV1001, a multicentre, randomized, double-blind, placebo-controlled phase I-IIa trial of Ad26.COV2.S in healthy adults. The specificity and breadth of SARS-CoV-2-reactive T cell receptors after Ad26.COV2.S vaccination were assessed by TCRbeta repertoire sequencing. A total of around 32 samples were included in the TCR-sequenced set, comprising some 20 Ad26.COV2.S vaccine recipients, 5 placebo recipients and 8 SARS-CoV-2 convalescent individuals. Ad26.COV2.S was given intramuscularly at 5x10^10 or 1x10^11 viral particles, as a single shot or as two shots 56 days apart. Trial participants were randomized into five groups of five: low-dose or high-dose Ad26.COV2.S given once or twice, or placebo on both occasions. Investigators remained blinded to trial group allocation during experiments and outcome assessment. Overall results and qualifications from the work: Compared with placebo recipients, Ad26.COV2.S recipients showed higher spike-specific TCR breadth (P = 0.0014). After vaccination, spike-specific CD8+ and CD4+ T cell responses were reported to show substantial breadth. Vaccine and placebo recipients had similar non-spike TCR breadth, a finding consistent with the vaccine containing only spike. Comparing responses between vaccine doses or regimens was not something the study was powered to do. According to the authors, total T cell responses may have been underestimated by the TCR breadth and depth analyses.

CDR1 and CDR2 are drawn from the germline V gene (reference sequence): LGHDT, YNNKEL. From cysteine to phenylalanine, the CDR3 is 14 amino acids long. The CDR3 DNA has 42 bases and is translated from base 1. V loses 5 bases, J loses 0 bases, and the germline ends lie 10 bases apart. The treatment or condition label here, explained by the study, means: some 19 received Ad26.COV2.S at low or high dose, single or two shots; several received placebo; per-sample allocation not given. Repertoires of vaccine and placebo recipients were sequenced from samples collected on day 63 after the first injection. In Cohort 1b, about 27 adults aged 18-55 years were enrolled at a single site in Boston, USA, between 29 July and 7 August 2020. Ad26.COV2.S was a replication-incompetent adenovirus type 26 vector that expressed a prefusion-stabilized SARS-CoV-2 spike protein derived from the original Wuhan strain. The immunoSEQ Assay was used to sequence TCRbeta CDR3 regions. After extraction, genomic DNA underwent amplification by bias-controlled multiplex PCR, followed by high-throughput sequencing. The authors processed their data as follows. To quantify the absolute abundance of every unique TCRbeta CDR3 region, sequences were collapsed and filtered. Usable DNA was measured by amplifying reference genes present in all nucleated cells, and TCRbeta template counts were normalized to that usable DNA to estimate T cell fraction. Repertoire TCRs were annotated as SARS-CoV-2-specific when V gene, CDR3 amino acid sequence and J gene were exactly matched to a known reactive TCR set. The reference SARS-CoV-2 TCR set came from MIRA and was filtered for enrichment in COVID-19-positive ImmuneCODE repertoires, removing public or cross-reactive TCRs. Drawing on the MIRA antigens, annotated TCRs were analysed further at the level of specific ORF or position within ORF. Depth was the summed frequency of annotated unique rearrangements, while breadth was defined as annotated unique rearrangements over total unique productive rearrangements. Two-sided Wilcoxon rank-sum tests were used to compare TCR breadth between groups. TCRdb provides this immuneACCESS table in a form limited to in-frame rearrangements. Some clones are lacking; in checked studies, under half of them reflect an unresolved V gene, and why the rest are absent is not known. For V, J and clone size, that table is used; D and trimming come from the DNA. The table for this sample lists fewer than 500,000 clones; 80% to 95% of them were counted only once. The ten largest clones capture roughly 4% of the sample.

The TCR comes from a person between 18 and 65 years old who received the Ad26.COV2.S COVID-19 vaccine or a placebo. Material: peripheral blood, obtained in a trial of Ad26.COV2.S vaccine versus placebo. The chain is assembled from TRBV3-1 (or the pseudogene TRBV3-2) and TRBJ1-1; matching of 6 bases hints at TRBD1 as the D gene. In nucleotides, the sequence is TGTGCCAGCAGCAGGGGGTGGATGAACACTGAAGCTTTCTTT. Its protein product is CASSRGWMNTEAFF.